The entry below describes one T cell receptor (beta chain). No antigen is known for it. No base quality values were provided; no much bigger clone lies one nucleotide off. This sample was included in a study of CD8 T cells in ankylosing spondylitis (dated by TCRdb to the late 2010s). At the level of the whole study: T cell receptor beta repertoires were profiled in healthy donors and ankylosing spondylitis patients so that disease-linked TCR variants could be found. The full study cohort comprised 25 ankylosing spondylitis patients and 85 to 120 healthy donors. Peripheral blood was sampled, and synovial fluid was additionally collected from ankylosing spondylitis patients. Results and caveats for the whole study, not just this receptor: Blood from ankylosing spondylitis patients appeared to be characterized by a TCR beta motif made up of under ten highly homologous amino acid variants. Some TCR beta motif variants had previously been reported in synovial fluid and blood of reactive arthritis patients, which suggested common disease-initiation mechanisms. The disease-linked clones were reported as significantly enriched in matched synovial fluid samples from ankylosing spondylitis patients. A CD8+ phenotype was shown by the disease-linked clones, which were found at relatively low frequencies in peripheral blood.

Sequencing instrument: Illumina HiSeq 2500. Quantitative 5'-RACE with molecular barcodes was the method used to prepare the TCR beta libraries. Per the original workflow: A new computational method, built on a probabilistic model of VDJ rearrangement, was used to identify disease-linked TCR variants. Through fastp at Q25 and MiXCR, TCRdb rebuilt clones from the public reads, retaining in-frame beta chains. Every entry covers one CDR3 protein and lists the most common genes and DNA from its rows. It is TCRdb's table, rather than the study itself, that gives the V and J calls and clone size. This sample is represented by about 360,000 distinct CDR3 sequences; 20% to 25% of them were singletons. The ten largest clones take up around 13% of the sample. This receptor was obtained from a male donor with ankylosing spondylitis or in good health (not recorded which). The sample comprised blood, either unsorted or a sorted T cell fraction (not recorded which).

The DNA sequence is given as TGTGCCAGCTCACCCCCCAACGATGAATTTATCGCGCGAGAGACCCAGTACTTC. It translates to CASSPPNDEFIARETQYF. This chain joins TRBV18 to TRBJ2-5, with no D gene named confidently. Spanning cysteine to phenylalanine, the CDR3 consists of 18 amino acids. The read is trimmed to its CDR3 DNA, 54 bases read in frame from base 1. V and J are truncated by 3 bases and 4 bases respectively, leaving an intervening sequence of 24 bases. Via the germline V gene, CDR1 is KGHSH and CDR2 LQKENI.